Reported below is one T cell receptor (beta chain). These data come from a study of shared clonotypes between healthy human individuals. The assay ran at deep level. Some clones are missing from TCRdb's copy, which holds only in-frame ones; the method was immunoSEQ multiplex PCR. Among approximately 1,500,000 clones listed, about 98% were seen once. This CDR3 comprises 16 residues. From germline, CDR1 is SGHVS and CDR2 FNYEAQ. V gave up 1 base and J gave up 5 bases; unmatched junction bases: 8. V is TRBV7-6 and J is TRBJ2-7; 10 bases fit TRBD2. The specimen sequenced was naive CD4+ T cells sorted from blood. Subset given: CD45RA+ positively selected. The clonotype comes from a man aged 30 to 39 in good health. The CDR3 here is CASSLELAGQVDEQYF. The DNA of the CDR3 is TGTGCCAGCAGCTTAGAACTAGCGGGGCAGGTCGACGAGCAGTACTTC. The entire variable domain, with the rest obtained from reference TRBV7-6 and TRBJ2-7, is as follows: GAGVSQSPRYKVTKRGQDVALRCDPISGHVSLYWYRQALGQGPEFLTYFNYEAQQDKSGLPNDRFSAERPEGSISTLTIQRTEQRDSAMYRCASSLELAGQVDEQYFGPGTRLTVT.